The rows below give T cell receptor beta chains drawn from one sample of a study of blood T cell repertoires in COVID-19. The protocol was immunoSEQ multiplex PCR, while the TCRdb copy is restricted to in-frame clones and leaves out a portion. The sample gives over 70,000 clones, roughly 80% of which show up once; about 20% is in the top ten. Sequences were obtained from peripheral blood. All receptors derive from an older man who had recovered from COVID-19. CDR3s include the opening cysteine and the closing phenylalanine or tryptophan. A D gene is named only where the DNA matches it firmly. The size entry is marked missing in some rows and otherwise reads once, few, many or a size class.

D gene: TRBD2; clone size: .; J gene: TRBJ2-1; V gene: TRBV19; CDR3 protein: CASSKGLAEGNEQFF; CDR3 DNA: TGTGCCAGTAGTAAGGGACTAGCAGAAGGCAATGAGCAGTTCTTC
D gene: TRBD1; clone size: .; J gene: TRBJ2-7; V gene: TRBV20-1; CDR3 protein: CSASTTNWDRGRFNEQYF; CDR3 DNA: TGCAGTGCTAGTACTACAAATTGGGACAGGGGGCGCTTCAACGAGCAGTACTTC
D gene: .; clone size: .; J gene: TRBJ1-4; V gene: TRBV11-2; CDR3 protein: CASSLGQGNEKLFF; CDR3 DNA: TGTGCCAGCAGCTTAGGGCAGGGTAATGAAAAACTGTTTTTT
D gene: TRBD1; clone size: few; J gene: TRBJ2-7; V gene: TRBV28; CDR3 protein: CASTGQGHEQYF; CDR3 DNA: TGTGCCAGCACGGGACAGGGCCACGAGCAGTACTTC
D gene: .; clone size: .; J gene: TRBJ2-7; V gene: TRBV5-6; CDR3 protein: CASSAPTGSEQYF; CDR3 DNA: TGTGCCAGCAGCGCCCCGACAGGATCCGAGCAGTACTTC
D gene: .; clone size: once; J gene: TRBJ2-5; V gene: TRBV5-6; CDR3 protein: CASSLEAGLGETQYF; CDR3 DNA: TGTGCCAGCAGCTTGGAGGCGGGCCTAGGGGAGACCCAGTACTTC
D gene: .; clone size: .; J gene: TRBJ1-6; V gene: TRBV9; CDR3 protein: CASSVNTNSPLHF; CDR3 DNA: TGTGCCAGCAGCGTGAACACTAATTCACCCCTCCACTTT
D gene: .; clone size: .; J gene: TRBJ1-2; V gene: TRBV4-2; CDR3 protein: CASSPGYGTYGYTF; CDR3 DNA: TGTGCCAGCAGCCCAGGCTACGGAACCTATGGCTACACCTTC
D gene: TRBD2; clone size: .; J gene: TRBJ2-7; V gene: TRBV5-5; CDR3 protein: CASSFSGRNYEQYF; CDR3 DNA: TGTGCCAGCAGCTTTAGCGGGAGAAACTACGAGCAGTACTTC
D gene: .; clone size: once; J gene: TRBJ2-2; V gene: TRBV5-4; CDR3 protein: CASSLAGDTGELFF; CDR3 DNA: TGTGCCAGCAGCTTGGCGGGGGACACCGGGGAGCTGTTTTTT
D gene: TRBD1; clone size: .; J gene: TRBJ1-2; V gene: TRBV19; CDR3 protein: CASSPRTGLGYTF; CDR3 DNA: TGTGCCAGTAGTCCACGGACAGGGCTTGGCTACACCTTC
D gene: .; clone size: .; J gene: TRBJ2-5; V gene: TRBV29-1; CDR3 protein: CSVDRGTQYF; CDR3 DNA: TGCAGCGTTGACCGAGGTACCCAGTACTTC